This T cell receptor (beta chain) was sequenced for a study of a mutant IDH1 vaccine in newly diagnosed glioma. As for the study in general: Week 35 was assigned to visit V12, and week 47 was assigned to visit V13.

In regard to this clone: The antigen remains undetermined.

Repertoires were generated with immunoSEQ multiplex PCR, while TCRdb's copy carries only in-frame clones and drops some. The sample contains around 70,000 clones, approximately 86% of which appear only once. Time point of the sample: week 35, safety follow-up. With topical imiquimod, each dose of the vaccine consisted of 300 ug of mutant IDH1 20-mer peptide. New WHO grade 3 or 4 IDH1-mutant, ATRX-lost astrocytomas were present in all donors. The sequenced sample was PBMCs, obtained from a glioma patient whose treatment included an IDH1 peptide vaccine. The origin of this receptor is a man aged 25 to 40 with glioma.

CDR3: CASSQYGKGNQPQHF. CDR3 in DNA: TGTGCCAGCAGTCAATATGGGAAGGGCAATCAGCCCCAGCATTTT. The V gene is TRBV6-9, the J gene TRBJ1-5; D is uncertain. CDR3 length: 15 amino acids. CDR1 MNHGY and CDR2 SVAAGI come from the germline V gene. Trimming removed 5 bases at V and 2 bases at J, with 13 bases between.